The clone carrying this T cell receptor beta chain was counted between two and nine times. Its antigen is undetermined. This sample is drawn from a study of T cell repertoires in cytomegalovirus infection. Study background: CMV epitopes, recently identified HLA-C-restricted and well-studied HLA-B-restricted, were used. Indications of both CMV infection and matching HLA type were provided by public TCR beta signatures.

TCRdb analysed the reads with MiXCR anew, one entry per CDR3 protein. The sample yields 300,000 to 400,000 distinct CDR3 sequences, 20% to 30% seen once. Study-wide points: The ex vivo response showed dominance by HLA-C-restricted CMV-specific TCR beta clonotypes. The cumulative frequency of public TCR beta families identified carriers of CMV plus the relevant HLA.

The ends were cut back, 5 bases at V and 4 bases at J, with 17 bases in the middle. Germline loops: CDR1 MNHEY, CDR2 SVGEGT. This CDR3 spans 15 amino acids. This chain joins TRBV6-2 or TRBV6-3 and TRBJ1-2, with D unresolved. Sample: cultured PBMCs, taken from culture after CMV antigen stimulation. The clonotype was recovered from a human donor in good health (CMV status not recorded). Some clones in this sample may be carry-over from other donors' samples. CDR3 protein: CASSLELDSRYGYTF. The CDR3 DNA reads TGTGCCAGCAGTCTCGAGTTAGATTCTCGCTATGGCTACACCTTC.